These 16 T cell receptor beta chains share one sample of origin, sequenced in a study of OX40 agonist ivuxolimab in advanced cancers. Some clones are missing from TCRdb's copy, which holds only in-frame ones; the method was immunoSEQ multiplex PCR. The sample contains tens of thousands of clones, 85% of which appear only once. Sequencing was performed on CD4+ or CD8+ T cells sorted from blood, taken in a trial of the OX40 agonist ivuxolimab. The receptors come from an adult with an advanced solid tumor such as melanoma, head and neck, liver or kidney cancer.

This rearrangement joins TRBV7-9 to TRBJ2-7, with D possibly being TRBD1 (5 bases). The CDR3 has 16 amino acids. Germline assignment: CDR1 SEHNR and CDR2 FQNEAQ (reference sequence). With 5 bases removed from V and 4 bases from J, the gap between germline ends came to 21 bases. In DNA, the CDR3 is TGTGCCAGCAGCCCTTCCCGGGTGGGGCAGCCTTACGAGCAGTACTTC. Translation gives CASSPSRVGQPYEQYF.

This chain connects TRBV11-3 to TRBJ1-2; D is perhaps TRBD1 (5 bases). Germline V gene data show CDR1 as SGHNT and CDR2 as YENEEA. CDR3 length: 18 amino acids. V was pared by 3 bases and J by 0 bases, with 20 bases between. The CDR3, as DNA: TGTGCCAGCAGCTTCACTCTATGGGGGGTTTCAGCTAACTATGGCTACACCTTC. Protein sequence: CASSFTLWGVSANYGYTF.

The rearrangement links TRBV5-1 to TRBJ1-2, with 9 bases identical to TRBD1. V lost 4 bases and J lost 7; bases outside the gene matches: 8. CDR1 SGHRS and CDR2 YFSETQ come from the germline V gene. The CDR3 loop spans 14 amino acids. In DNA, the CDR3 is TGCGCCAGCAGCCCCGGGACAGGGAGTGTTGGCTACACCTTC. It specifies CASSPGTGSVGYTF.

The V and J genes are TRBV7-6 and TRBJ2-3, with D possibly matching TRBD2 (5 bases). V lost 6 bases and J 0 bases, leaving 13 bases between the germline ends. The CDR3 extends over 15 amino acids. Germline assignment: CDR1 SGHVS and CDR2 FNYEAQ. The CDR3 region has the DNA TGTGCCAGCAGTCCCGGGATGTCTAGCACAGATACGCAGTATTTT. Residues: CASSPGMSSTDTQYF.

The chain carries TRBV6-4 and TRBJ2-3; 10 nucleotides align to TRBD2. Germline trimming cut 6 bases from V and 3 bases from J; bases unmatched to any gene: 12. Germline CDR1 reads MRHNA; CDR2 reads SNTAGT. This CDR3 has 17 amino acids. The CDR3 region has the DNA TGTGCCAGCAGCGCTACTAGCGGGATAATGGGTACAGATACGCAGTATTTT. This codes for CASSATSGIMGTDTQYF.

V and J are TRBV30 and TRBJ2-7; D remains ambiguous. Looked up from germline, CDR1 is GTSNPN and CDR2 is SVGIG (reference sequence). Deletions cut 0 bases from V and 6 bases from J, with 12 bases between. The CDR3 spans 13 residues. This CDR3 is CAWSVVSGGEQYF. CDR3 nucleotides: TGTGCCTGGAGTGTGGTTTCGGGCGGCGAGCAGTACTTC.

The chain employs TRBV6-5 and TRBJ1-5; 8 bases map to TRBD1. Germline V gene sequence: CDR1 MNHEY, CDR2 SVGAGI. The V and J ends lost 6 bases and 10 bases, in that order; junction bases with no gene match: 11. CDR3 length equals 14 residues. Here the CDR3 reads CASSLDRGMRPQHF. The CDR3, as DNA: TGTGCCAGCAGCCTTGACAGGGGAATGAGACCCCAGCATTTT.

This rearrangement joins TRBV11-1 to TRBJ2-1, with TRBD1 as a possible D gene (6 bases). Germline CDR1 and CDR2: SGHAT and FQDESV (reference sequence). The CDR3 is 14 residues long. V lost 7 bases and J 10 bases, leaving 20 bases between the germline ends. The CDR3 reads CASTWGPGQDEQFF. In DNA form, the CDR3 reads TGTGCCAGCACCTGGGGGCCGGGGCAGGACGAGCAGTTCTTC.

The rearrangement links TRBV28 to TRBJ2-7; D ambiguous. CDR3 length: 14 residues. Looked up from germline, CDR1 is MDHEN and CDR2 is SYDVKM. The germline V and J ends were trimmed by 2 bases and 0 bases, with 8 bases remaining between them. The CDR3 DNA follows: TGTGCCAGCAGTTTAGACATGAGCTCCTACGAGCAGTACTTC. Residues: CASSLDMSSYEQYF.

V is TRBV21-1 and J is TRBJ1-1; the table calls TRBD1, which could not be checked here. TRBV21-1 represents a pseudogene. CDR3 size: 14 residues. The CDR3 bases are TGTGCCAGCAGCCTGACAGGGGGGCGAACTGAAGCTTTCTTT. It specifies CASSLTGGRTEAFF.

This sequence joins TRBV7-2 and TRBJ2-6; D might be TRBD1 (5 bases). V dropped 8 bases and J dropped 4 bases, with 15 bases sitting between them. Germline V gene sequence: CDR1 SGHTA, CDR2 FQGNSA. The CDR3 is 15 residues long. Here the CDR3 reads CASAQGWSGANVLTF. In DNA, the CDR3 is TGTGCCAGCGCGCAGGGTTGGTCCGGGGCCAACGTCCTGACTTTC.

The V call is TRBV9, the J call TRBJ2-2; D perhaps matches TRBD2 (6 bases). Trimming removed 0 bases at V and 3 bases at J, with 9 bases between. This CDR3 spans 15 amino acids. The V gene's germline CDR1 is SGDLS and CDR2 YYNGEE. The CDR3 reads CASSVVGDYTGELFF. CDR3 in DNA: TGTGCCAGCAGCGTAGTGGGGGACTACACCGGGGAGCTGTTTTTT.

J is TRBJ2-5 and V is TRBV18; 8 bases align to TRBD2. Germline loops: CDR1 KGHSH, CDR2 LQKENI. This CDR3 has 14 residues. J gave up 4 bases and V 4 bases, and 5 bases lay outside the gene matches. The CDR3 region is CASSLSAGGETQYF. The CDR3 nucleotides are TGTGCCAGCTCACTATCCGCGGGGGGAGAGACCCAGTACTTC.

The V gene is TRBV4-2, the J gene TRBJ2-3; weak D call: TRBD2 (5 bases). This CDR3 is 15 amino acids long. Germline V lookup: CDR1 LGHNA, CDR2 YNFKEQ. V lost 0 bases, J lost 4 bases, and 11 bases lay in between. In nucleotides, the CDR3 is TGTGCCAGCAGCCAAGATGAGGGTACCGCAGATACGCAGTATTTT. Protein: CASSQDEGTADTQYF.

The chain links TRBV18 to TRBJ2-7; unclear D gene. This CDR3 has 14 residues. Trimming pared 4 bases from V and 5 bases from J, leaving 15 bases between. Germline V CDR1 and CDR2: KGHSH, LQKENI. CDR3 nucleotide sequence: TGTGCCAGCTCACTATCCGGGCCCCCTAACGAGCAGTACTTC. Its protein product is CASSLSGPPNEQYF.

The chain carries TRBV6-5 and TRBJ2-3; 9 bases are a match to TRBD2. The CDR3 length is 16 residues. Germline loops: CDR1 MNHEY, CDR2 SVGAGI. V lost 0 bases to trimming and J lost 5 bases; unmatched junction nucleotides: 6. CDR3 residues: CASSYSAGGSGDTQYF. In DNA, the CDR3 is TGTGCCAGCAGTTACTCGGCGGGGGGGAGCGGAGATACGCAGTATTTT.